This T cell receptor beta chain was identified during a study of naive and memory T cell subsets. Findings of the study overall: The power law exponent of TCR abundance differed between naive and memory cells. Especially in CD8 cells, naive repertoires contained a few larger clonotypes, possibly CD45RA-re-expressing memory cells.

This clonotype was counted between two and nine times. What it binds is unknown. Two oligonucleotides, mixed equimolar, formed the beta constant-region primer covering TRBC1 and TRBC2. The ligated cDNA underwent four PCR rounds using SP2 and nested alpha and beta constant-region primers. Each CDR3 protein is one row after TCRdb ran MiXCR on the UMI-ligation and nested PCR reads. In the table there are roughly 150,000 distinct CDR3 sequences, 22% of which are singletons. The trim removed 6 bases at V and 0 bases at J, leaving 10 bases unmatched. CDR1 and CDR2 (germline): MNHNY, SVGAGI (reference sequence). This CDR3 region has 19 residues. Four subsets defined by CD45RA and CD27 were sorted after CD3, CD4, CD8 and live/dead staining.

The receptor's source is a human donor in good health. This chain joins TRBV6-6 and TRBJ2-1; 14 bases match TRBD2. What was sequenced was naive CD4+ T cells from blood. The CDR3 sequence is CASRTKGLAGASSYNEQFF. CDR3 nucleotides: TGTGCCAGCAGAACGAAGGGACTAGCGGGAGCCAGCTCCTACAATGAGCAGTTCTTC.